This section outlines one T cell receptor beta chain sequence together with its context. The data belong to a study of T cell responses to AZD1222 COVID-19 vaccine. Germline V gene data show CDR1 as SGHTA and CDR2 as FQGNSA. This CDR3 contains 13 residues. The germline V and J ends were trimmed by 3 bases and 7 bases, with 13 bases remaining between them. TCRdb keeps only in-frame clones here, not all; method: immunoSEQ multiplex PCR. The sample yields more than 140,000 clones, approximately 90% seen once. This receptor was obtained from an adult in good health. The input for sequencing was peripheral blood, taken on day 0 of AZD1222 vaccination. The chain couples TRBV7-2 to TRBJ2-7, with D possibly called TRBD1 or TRBD2 (6 bases each). The CDR3 sequence: CASSLTTGREQYF. CDR3 DNA: TGTGCCAGCAGCTTGACTACAGGGAGGGAGCAGTACTTC.